This T cell receptor beta chain stems from a study of T cell repertoires in aging, cancer and after chemotherapy. Study at large: Roughly 8.9 million TCR reads were in the whole dataset.

The V gene end was trimmed by 3 bases and the J gene end by 9 bases; junction bases not matched to a gene: 4. Germline CDR1 SGHDT, CDR2 YYEEEE. CDR3 length: 12 residues. Peripheral blood genomic DNA, not sorted cells or RNA, was the template. Multiplex touch-down PCR with TRB-A/B primers amplified rearranged V-D-J TRB sequences. TCRdb passed the multiplex PCR reads through MiXCR, listing each CDR3 protein once. The repertoire includes around 13,000 distinct CDR3 sequences, 25% to 35% of them detected once, and roughly 8.8% sits in the top ten. This receptor was obtained from a human donor with a blood cancer. Input material: blood. The rearrangement joins TRBV5-6 to TRBJ2-7; 9 nucleotides agree with TRBD1. The CDR3 here is CASSSTDRGQYV. CDR3 DNA sequence: TGTGCCAGCAGCTCGACGGACAGGGGGCAGTACGTC.